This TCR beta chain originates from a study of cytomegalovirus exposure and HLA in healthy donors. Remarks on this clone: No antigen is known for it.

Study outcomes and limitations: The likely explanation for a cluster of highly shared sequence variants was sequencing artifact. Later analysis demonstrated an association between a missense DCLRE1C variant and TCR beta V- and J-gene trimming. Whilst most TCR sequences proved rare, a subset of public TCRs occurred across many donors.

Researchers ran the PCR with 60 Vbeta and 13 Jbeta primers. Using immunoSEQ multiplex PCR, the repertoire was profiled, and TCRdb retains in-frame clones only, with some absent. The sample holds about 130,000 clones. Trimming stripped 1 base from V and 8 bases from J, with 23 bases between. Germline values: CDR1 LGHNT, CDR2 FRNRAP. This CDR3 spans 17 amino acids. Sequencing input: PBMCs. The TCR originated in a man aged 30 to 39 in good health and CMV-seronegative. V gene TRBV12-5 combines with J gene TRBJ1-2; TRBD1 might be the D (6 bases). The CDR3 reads CASGLDGGPHPLIGYTF. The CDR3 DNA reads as TGTGCTAGTGGTTTGGATGGGGGCCCCCACCCCCTTATCGGCTACACCTTC.